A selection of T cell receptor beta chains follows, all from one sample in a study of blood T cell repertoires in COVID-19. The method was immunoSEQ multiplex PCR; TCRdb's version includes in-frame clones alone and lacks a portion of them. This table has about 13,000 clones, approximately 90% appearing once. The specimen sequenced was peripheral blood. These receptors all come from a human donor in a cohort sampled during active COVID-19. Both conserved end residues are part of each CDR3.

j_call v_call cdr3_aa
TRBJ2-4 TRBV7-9 CASSLVLGRGPKNIQYF
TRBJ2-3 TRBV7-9 CASTSGTSGRGTDTQYF
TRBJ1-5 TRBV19 CASSIEPGRLGNQPQHF
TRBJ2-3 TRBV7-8 CASSLVGGSTSTDTQYF
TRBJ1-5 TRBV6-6 CASSYSQGRGNQPQHF
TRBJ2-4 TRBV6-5 CASTASGGAKNIQYF
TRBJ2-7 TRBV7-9 CASRLAVGGRYEQYF
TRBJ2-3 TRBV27 CASNRGREQVGADTQYF
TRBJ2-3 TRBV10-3 CAISGTSTDTQYF
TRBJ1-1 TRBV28 CASRLTGGWTEAFF
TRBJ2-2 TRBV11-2 CASSIGTGSFAGELFF
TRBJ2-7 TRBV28 CASSPFQYPYEQYF
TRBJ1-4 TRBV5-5 CASSLRVTANEKLFF
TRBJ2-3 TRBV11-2 CASSLKVLAAREHNTQYF
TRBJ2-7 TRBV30 CAWRTAGGSSYEQYF
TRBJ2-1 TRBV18 CASLPGEFNEQFF
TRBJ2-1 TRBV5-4 CASSPDAGGLNEQFF
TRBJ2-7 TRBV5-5 CASSQTRNPREQYF
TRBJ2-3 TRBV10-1 CASSESGTSTDTQYF
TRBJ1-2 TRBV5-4 CASSLGEGVAYGYTF
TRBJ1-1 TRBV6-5 CASSYPGNTEAFF
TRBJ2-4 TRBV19 CASSVAIDRVTKNIQYF
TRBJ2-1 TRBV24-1 CATSVGSSYNEQFF
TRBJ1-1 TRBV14 CASSQWPLDRGNTEAFF
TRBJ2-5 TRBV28 CASRPTGPLQETQYF
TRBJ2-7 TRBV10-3 CAIGQGGDEQYF
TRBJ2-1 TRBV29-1 CSVGRTSVYNEQFF
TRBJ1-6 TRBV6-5 CASSLTGEYSPLHF
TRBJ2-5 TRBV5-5 CASSVGTGGNQETQYF
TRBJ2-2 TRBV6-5 CASSRQAIQTGELFF
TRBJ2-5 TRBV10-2 CASSVLAEETQYF
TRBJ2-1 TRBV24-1 CATSDQLAGYYNEQFF
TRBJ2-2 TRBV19 CASSIARNTGELFF
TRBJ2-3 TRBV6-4 CASSGTSWGADTQYF
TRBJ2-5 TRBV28 CASSPGQSLGETQYF
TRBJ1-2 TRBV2 CASRATGNGYTF
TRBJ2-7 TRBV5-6 CASSLYGKPYEQYF
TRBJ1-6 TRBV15 CATSRPGGGGAGNSPLHF
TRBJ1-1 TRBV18 CASSPSGGLDTEAFF
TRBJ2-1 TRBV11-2 CASSLARDSYYNEQFF
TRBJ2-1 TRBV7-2 CASSLTNDRGHEQFF
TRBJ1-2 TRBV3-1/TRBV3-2 CASTTGQVGGYTF
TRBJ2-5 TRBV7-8 CASSLAYGGRIQETQYF
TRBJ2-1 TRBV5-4 CASSFLGQGSLVNEQFF
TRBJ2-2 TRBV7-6 CASSPLGSGYTGELFF
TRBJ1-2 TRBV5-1 CASSLDTTGGKDGYTF
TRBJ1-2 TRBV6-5 CASSYRRGSLYGYTF
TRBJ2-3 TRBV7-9 CASSFSGTGGRSTPDTQYF
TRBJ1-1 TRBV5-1 CASSLGQTRNTEAFF
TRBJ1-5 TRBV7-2 CASSFWARQGAFQPQHF
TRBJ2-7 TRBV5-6 CASSLWDRNYEQYF
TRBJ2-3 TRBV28 CASELGLVSDTQYF
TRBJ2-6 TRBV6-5 CASSKTVQANVLTF